These 11 T cell receptor beta chains originate from one sample sequenced in a study of blood T cell repertoires in COVID-19. Profiled with immunoSEQ multiplex PCR; TCRdb holds only in-frame clones, not every one. The sample lists 200,000 to 250,000 clones, about 85% occurring once. Sequencing was performed on PBMCs or T cells enriched from blood (not recorded which). The origin of the receptors is a man aged 25 to 45 who had recovered from COVID-19.

This clone appeared once. The chain combines TRBV9 with TRBJ1-2, with D maybe TRBD1 (6 bases). The CDR3 extends over 15 amino acids. The V end lost 4 bases, the J end lost 2 bases, and 15 bases lay between the germline ends. Germline CDR1 is SGDLS and CDR2 is YYNGEE. The CDR3 sequence is CASSTQDRGNYGYTF. The CDR3 DNA reads TGTGCCAGCAGCACCCAGGACAGAGGAAACTATGGCTACACCTTC.

This chain connects TRBV7-6 to TRBJ1-2; 7 bases map to TRBD1. The germline gives CDR1 SGHVS, CDR2 FNYEAQ. CDR3 length: 13 residues. The trim removed 5 bases at V and 2 bases at J, leaving 2 bases unmatched. This CDR3 is CASSQDRNYGYTF. The DNA of the CDR3 is TGTGCCAGCAGCCAGGACAGGAACTATGGCTACACCTTC.

The V call is TRBV6-5, the J call TRBJ1-2, with TRBD1 matching over 7 bases. Losses at the gene ends were 8 bases for V and 8 bases for J; bases not matched to a gene: 5. Per germline, CDR1 MNHEY and CDR2 SVGAGI. The CDR3 is made up of 11 amino acids. CDR3 protein: CASRQGHGYTF. For the CDR3, the DNA is TGTGCCAGCCGACAGGGCCACGGCTACACCTTC.

The CDR3 protein is CASSLASGAFPTAFF. The CDR3 DNA is TGTGCCAGCAGCTTAGCGTCAGGGGCATTCCCGACGGCTTTCTTT. The rearrangement links TRBV7-9 to TRBJ1-1; D perhaps matches TRBD1 (6 bases). Trimming shortened V by 0 bases and J by 11 bases, and 19 bases separated the two germline ends. This CDR3 has 15 amino acids. Looked up from germline, CDR1 is SEHNR and CDR2 is FQNEAQ (reference sequence).

The CDR3 DNA reads as TGTGCCAGCAGGCCCAGGGAAAGGGGCGGCTACACCTTC. It specifies CASRPRERGGYTF. The gene calls are TRBV12-3 or TRBV12-4 and TRBJ1-2; possibly TRBD1 for D (5 bases). Trimming shortened V by 6 bases and J by 8 bases, and 16 bases separated the two germline ends. This CDR3 spans 13 amino acids.

The chain carries TRBV4-1 and TRBJ2-7, with D possibly being TRBD1 (5 bases). CDR1 is MGHRA and CDR2 is YSYEKL in the germline V gene. The CDR3 covers 14 residues. Trimming left V 2 bases short and J 2 bases short, with 10 bases between. The CDR3 nucleotides read TGCGCCAGCAGCCAAACAGGTTCCCCCTACGAGCAGTACTTC. Translation gives CASSQTGSPYEQYF.

The rearrangement joins TRBV28 to TRBJ2-7, with D perhaps TRBD1 (6 bases). This CDR3 comprises 15 residues. CDR1 and CDR2 from the germline V gene are MDHEN and SYDVKM. V lost 7 bases and J 4 bases, leaving 20 bases between the germline ends. The CDR3 coding sequence is TGTGCCAGCACAGAGGGCACTAAAACAGGGTACGAGCAGTACTTC. Translation gives CASTEGTKTGYEQYF.

This clone was detected once. V and J are TRBV6-1 and TRBJ2-7; a weak D match, TRBD1 (5 bases). The CDR3 is 14 amino acids. Trimming took 0 bases from V and 9 from J, leaving 15 bases between them. The germline V gene encodes CDR1 MNHNS and CDR2 SASEGT. Here the CDR3 reads CASSEAGARAAQYF. CDR3 sequence (DNA): TGTGCCAGCAGTGAAGCTGGGGCTCGTGCTGCGCAGTACTTC.

This clone has just a few counts. The rearrangement joins TRBV5-8 to TRBJ2-2; 9 positions match TRBD1. CDR1 SGHTS and CDR2 YDEGEE come from the germline V gene. The CDR3 runs to 18 residues. J was trimmed by 3 bases and V by 2 bases; bases with no gene match: 11. CDR3 sequence: CASSLTTGGGPDTGELFF. In DNA form, the CDR3 reads TGTGCCAGCAGCTTAACAACAGGGGGCGGGCCGGACACCGGGGAGCTGTTTTTT.

As regards this clone: Other DNA variants within this sample encode the same CDR3. This rearrangement joins TRBV28 to TRBJ1-5; TRBD1 agrees at 8 bases. Germline loops: CDR1 MDHEN, CDR2 SYDVKM. This CDR3 is 13 amino acids long. Trimming cost V 5 bases and J 4 bases; bases outside gene matches: 1. The CDR3 DNA reads TGTGCCAGCAGTCGACAGGGGAATCAGCCCCAGCATTTT. It encodes CASSRQGNQPQHF. Drawing the rest from reference TRBV28 and TRBJ1-5, the complete variable domain is DVKVTQSSRYLVKRTGEKVFLECVQDMDHENMFWYRQDPGLGLRLIYFSYDVKMKEKGDIPEGYSVSREKKERFSLILESASTNQTSMYLCASSRQGNQPQHFGDGTRLSIL.

The chain has TRBV10-1 and TRBJ2-5; the D gene is possibly TRBD2 (6 bases). The V gene lost 8 bases and the J gene lost 2 bases, with 12 bases spanning the gap. Per the germline V gene, CDR1 is WNHNN and CDR2 is SYGVQD (reference sequence). This CDR3 contains 13 residues. CDR3 residues: CASRRTNQETQYF. In DNA, the CDR3 is TGCGCCAGCCGCCGGACTAATCAAGAGACCCAGTACTTC.